The 18 T cell receptor beta chains in this list originate from one sample, sequenced in a study of cytomegalovirus exposure and HLA in healthy donors. 60 Vbeta and 13 Jbeta primers were used in PCR. TCRdb's copy holds only in-frame clones and misses some; the assay was immunoSEQ multiplex PCR. The sample records about 120,000 clones, approximately 79% being singletons. The sample comprised PBMCs. The origin of the receptors is a man aged 25 to 40 in good health and CMV-seronegative.

The rearrangement uses TRBV28 and TRBJ2-7; 9 bases match TRBD1. The CDR3 extends over 15 amino acids. Germline assignment: CDR1 MDHEN and CDR2 SYDVKM. The ends lost 7 bases at V and 2 bases at J; junction bases unmatched: 9. The CDR3 protein is CASIASGQGPYEQYF. CDR3 bases: TGTGCCAGCATCGCCTCGGGACAGGGCCCCTACGAGCAGTACTTC.

This clone was counted a few times. The chain is built from TRBV7-7 and TRBJ2-3, with 12 bases aligning to TRBD2. The CDR3 spans 16 residues. Germline V lookup: CDR1 SSHAT, CDR2 FNYEAQ (reference sequence). With 1 base clipped from V and 2 bases from J, the junction kept 1 base outside the gene matches. CDR3 nucleotide sequence: TGTGCCAGCAGCTTAGGGACTAGCGGGAACACAGATACGCAGTATTTT. It codes for CASSLGTSGNTDTQYF.

The table lists this clone with a count of one. The V gene is TRBV4-1, the J gene TRBJ2-7, with 10 bases aligning to TRBD1. With V trimmed by 3 bases and J by 5 bases, 10 bases remained unmatched. The CDR3 is 16 amino acids. Germline loops: CDR1 MGHRA, CDR2 YSYEKL. The CDR3 DNA sequence: TGCGCCAGCAGCCAGGAACCGGGACAGGGGTACCACGAGCAGTACTTC. This gives the protein CASSQEPGQGYHEQYF.

The sample holds many counts of this clone. This rearrangement joins TRBV27 to TRBJ1-2, with D maybe TRBD1 (6 bases). The CDR3 has 15 amino acids. CDR1 and CDR2 from the germline V gene are MNHEY and SMNVEV (reference sequence). The V end lost 10 bases, the J end lost 0 bases, and 18 bases lay between the germline ends. Here the CDR3 reads CATGTKAGANYGYTF. CDR3 nucleotides: TGTGCCACGGGAACCAAGGCAGGGGCTAACTATGGCTACACCTTC.

The chain recombines TRBV7-9 with TRBJ1-5; 7 nucleotides match TRBD1. The CDR3 runs to 16 residues. Germline CDR1 is SEHNR and CDR2 is FQNEAQ (reference sequence). V lost 5 bases to trimming and J lost 3 bases; unmatched junction nucleotides: 10. CDR3 DNA: TGTGCCAGCAGCCGAACACAGGGGATTGACAATCAGCCCCAGCATTTT. It codes for CASSRTQGIDNQPQHF. The full variable domain, with the rest looked up from reference TRBV7-9 and TRBJ1-5, is DTGVSQNPRHKITKRGQNVTFRCDPISEHNRLYWYRQTLGQGPEFLTYFQNEAQLEKSRLLSDRFSAERPKGSFSTLEIQRTEQGDSAMYLCASSRTQGIDNQPQHFGDGTRLSIL.

This CDR3 reads CASRNSGTGRSGELFF. The CDR3 DNA follows: TGTGCCAGCAGGAATTCCGGGACAGGCAGATCCGGGGAGCTGTTTTTT. This sequence joins TRBV7-2 and TRBJ2-2; 8 bases agree with TRBD1. Losses at the gene ends were 6 bases for V and 6 bases for J; bases not matched to a gene: 12. This CDR3 comprises 16 residues. Germline V gene lookup returns CDR1 SGHTA and CDR2 FQGNSA.

V gene TRBV6-1 combines with J gene TRBJ2-3; 9 nucleotides line up with TRBD1. CDR1 and CDR2 from the germline V gene are MNHNS and SASEGT. V gave up 6 bases and J gave up 3 bases; unmatched junction bases: 4. This CDR3 comprises 14 residues. The CDR3 DNA follows: TGTGCCAGCAGGGGACAGGGTGGGACAGATACGCAGTATTTT. Encoded protein: CASRGQGGTDTQYF.

This clone appeared a single time. This chain connects TRBV7-3 to TRBJ2-3, with TRBD2 identical over 7 bases. In germline, CDR1 is SGHTA, CDR2 FQGTGA. The CDR3 runs 14 residues. The V and J ends lost 5 bases and 1 base, in that order; junction bases with no gene match: 3. The CDR3 spells CASSLSGGTDTQYF. The CDR3 DNA reads as TGTGCCAGCAGCCTAAGCGGGGGCACAGATACGCAGTATTTT.

The chain couples TRBV6-1 to TRBJ1-4; the D is unclear. The V end was cut by 10 bases, the J end by 8 bases, with 17 bases between. The germline gives CDR1 MNHNS, CDR2 SASEGT. This CDR3 is built from 13 residues. CDR3: CATAWADREKLFF. The CDR3 DNA sequence: TGTGCCACCGCCTGGGCCGATAGAGAAAAACTGTTTTTT.

J is TRBJ1-2 and V is TRBV27; D not certain. V shed 2 bases and J shed 5 bases, with 9 bases lying between them. The CDR3 has 13 amino acids. Germline V gives CDR1 MNHEY, CDR2 SMNVEV (reference sequence). The CDR3 coding sequence is TGTGCCAGCAGTTTAGTGGGCCCATATGGCTACACCTTC. Its protein product is CASSLVGPYGYTF.

The J gene is TRBJ2-7, the V gene TRBV4-3; perhaps TRBD1 as D (6 bases). Germline loops: CDR1 LGHNA, CDR2 YSLEER. V was clipped by 4 bases and J by 3 bases, with 19 bases between them. CDR3 length: 16 amino acids. The CDR3 sequence: CASSPPLGAESYEQYF. CDR3 in DNA: TGCGCCAGCAGCCCCCCGCTGGGGGCGGAAAGCTACGAGCAGTACTTC.

The genes are TRBV28 and TRBJ1-2, with 7 bases fitting TRBD1. Germline CDR1 and CDR2: MDHEN and SYDVKM. This CDR3 region has 14 residues. The V segment lost 3 bases and the J segment 6 bases; nucleotides outside the gene matches: 7. The CDR3 coding sequence is TGTGCCAGCAGTTTCGGGACAGCACCCGATGGCTACACCTTC. This sequence encodes CASSFGTAPDGYTF.

This rearrangement joins TRBV4-2 to TRBJ2-7, with 7 bases lining up with TRBD2. Germline trimming cut 4 bases from V and 3 bases from J; bases unmatched to any gene: 9. Germline assignment: CDR1 LGHNA and CDR2 YNFKEQ. There are 15 residues in the CDR3. DNA for the CDR3: TGTGCCAGCAGCCTACGGGCGGGGGTTGACTACGAGCAGTACTTC. It is translated as CASSLRAGVDYEQYF.

The rearrangement links TRBV5-4 to TRBJ2-7; 7 bases are shared with TRBD1. From germline, CDR1 is SGHNT and CDR2 YYREEE (reference sequence). This CDR3 is 14 amino acids long. Trimming took 2 bases from V and 4 from J; bases not matched to a gene: 6. The CDR3 nucleotides read TGTGCCAGCAGCTTTAGAGGGGGCACGTACGAGCAGTACTTC. Translation gives CASSFRGGTYEQYF.

As to this clone: This sample also contains other DNA sequences that code for the same CDR3. V gene TRBV6-5 combines with J gene TRBJ2-7; D is ambiguous. The CDR3 covers 15 residues. Germline CDR1 reads MNHEY; CDR2 reads SVGAGI. V was clipped by 0 bases and J by 2 bases, with 11 bases between them. CDR3 sequence (DNA): TGTGCCAGCAGTTACTCCAGAGGATTCCCCTACGAGCAGTACTTC. Translated, it gives CASSYSRGFPYEQYF.

The chain joins TRBV7-2 to TRBJ2-5; D is possibly TRBD2 (5 bases). The better agreement between TRBJ2-7 and the DNA end casts doubt on the J call. Per germline, CDR1 SGHTA and CDR2 FQGNSA. The CDR3 is 14 residues long. CDR3 sequence reads: CASSSRLSAGEQYF. The DNA for the CDR3 is TGTGCCAGCAGCTCCCGACTATCGGCTGGCGAGCAGTACTTC.

The chain joins TRBV4-1 to TRBJ1-2, with 8 bases aligning to TRBD1. Germline-derived CDR1 and CDR2 are MGHRA and YSYEKL. This CDR3 is 16 amino acids long. Trimming cost V 0 bases and J 8 bases; bases outside gene matches: 11. The CDR3 loop is CASSQDAGQGTVGYTF. The CDR3 bases are TGCGCCAGCAGCCAAGATGCCGGACAGGGAACTGTCGGCTACACCTTC.

This clone was found once. One end of the junction is discordant with germline, which a read error may explain. The CDR3 nucleotides read TGTGCCAGCAGTTCTATGGGACTCCTCTCTTTT. Translation gives CASSSMGLLSF. V and J are TRBV28 and TRBJ2-3; maybe TRBD2 (6 bases). The CDR3 extends over 11 amino acids. Per the germline V gene, CDR1 is MDHEN and CDR2 is SYDVKM. The whole variable domain, filled in from reference TRBV28 and TRBJ2-3, reads DVKVTQSSRYLVKRTGEKVFLECVQDMDHENMFWYRQDPGLGLRLIYFSYDVKMKEKGDIPEGYSVSREKKERFSLILESASTNQTSMYLCASSSMGLLSFGPGTRLTVL.